The rows below give T cell receptor beta chains drawn from one sample of a study of CD8+ T cells in alopecia areata. Assay used: immunoSEQ multiplex PCR; TCRdb lists only in-frame clones, some missing. The sample gives roughly 120,000 clones, approximately 58% of which show up once; approximately 2.8% is in the top ten. The sequenced material came from CD4+ T cells sorted from blood. Receptors were obtained from a human donor in good health. Each CDR3 is given with its conserved first and last residue. Size is omitted from some rows. Given values are once, few, many or a class for expanded clones.

clone size: .; J gene: TRBJ2-7; V gene: TRBV7-6; CDR3 protein: CASSLGGGEQYF
clone size: .; J gene: TRBJ1-5; V gene: TRBV7-2; CDR3 protein: CASSPDRSNQPQHF
clone size: .; J gene: TRBJ1-1; V gene: TRBV19; CDR3 protein: CASSMAAALNTEAFF
clone size: once; J gene: TRBJ2-3; V gene: TRBV2; CDR3 protein: CASKASGGPTDTQYF
clone size: .; J gene: TRBJ1-3; V gene: TRBV29-1; CDR3 protein: CSGMVGNTIYF
clone size: once; J gene: TRBJ1-6; V gene: TRBV5-1; CDR3 protein: CASSLERNSPLHF
clone size: .; J gene: TRBJ1-5; V gene: TRBV6-5; CDR3 protein: CASRRTGGSNQPQHF
clone size: .; J gene: TRBJ1-2; V gene: TRBV10-3; CDR3 protein: CAISGTGDAYGYTF
clone size: .; J gene: TRBJ1-1; V gene: TRBV29-1; CDR3 protein: CSVDRGQPMNTEAFF
clone size: .; J gene: TRBJ1-2; V gene: TRBV5-1; CDR3 protein: CASSLSPGQGGGYTF
clone size: once; J gene: TRBJ1-2; V gene: TRBV4-2; CDR3 protein: CASSQRGGGGGYTF
clone size: once; J gene: TRBJ1-1; V gene: TRBV6-6; CDR3 protein: CASRGQTLTEAFF
clone size: few; J gene: TRBJ1-5; V gene: TRBV29-1; CDR3 protein: CSVRTGNQPQHF
clone size: once; J gene: TRBJ2-5; V gene: TRBV29-1; CDR3 protein: CSVDRGGETQYF
clone size: .; J gene: TRBJ2-7; V gene: TRBV2; CDR3 protein: CASRWLAGGPSEQYF
clone size: .; J gene: TRBJ1-1; V gene: TRBV29-1; CDR3 protein: CSVASRAEVWTEAFF
clone size: .; J gene: TRBJ1-1; V gene: TRBV5-6; CDR3 protein: CASRKGGFYAAEAFF
clone size: .; J gene: TRBJ1-1; V gene: TRBV5-6; CDR3 protein: CASSPGTGRATEAFF
clone size: .; J gene: TRBJ1-5; V gene: TRBV4-1; CDR3 protein: CASSRRLDSNQPQHF
clone size: .; J gene: TRBJ1-5; V gene: TRBV6-5; CDR3 protein: CASSYRRANQPQHF
clone size: .; J gene: TRBJ2-1; V gene: TRBV7-6; CDR3 protein: CASSLLPSGGAREQFF
clone size: .; J gene: TRBJ2-1; V gene: TRBV10-2; CDR3 protein: CASSEWAGGYNEQFF
clone size: few; J gene: TRBJ2-7; V gene: TRBV6-1; CDR3 protein: CASSEAGGPTYEQYF
clone size: .; J gene: TRBJ1-2; V gene: TRBV2; CDR3 protein: CASSDNDYGYTF
clone size: once; J gene: TRBJ1-4; V gene: TRBV29-1; CDR3 protein: CSAGQGADEKLFF
clone size: .; J gene: TRBJ2-7; V gene: TRBV7-6; CDR3 protein: CASSLGLRGGGDYEQYF
clone size: .; J gene: TRBJ1-2; V gene: TRBV5-6; CDR3 protein: CASSPLGQGVGGYTF
clone size: .; J gene: TRBJ2-2; V gene: TRBV29-1; CDR3 protein: CSVARGRGRDTGELFF
clone size: few; J gene: TRBJ2-6; V gene: TRBV28; CDR3 protein: CAINSDRAGANVLTF
clone size: .; J gene: TRBJ2-1; V gene: TRBV2; CDR3 protein: CASSIAGYNEQFF
clone size: .; J gene: TRBJ2-2; V gene: TRBV29-1; CDR3 protein: CSFRGVNTGELFF
clone size: .; J gene: TRBJ2-5; V gene: TRBV7-9; CDR3 protein: CASSSSGLAGGETQYF
clone size: .; J gene: TRBJ1-1; V gene: TRBV6-5; CDR3 protein: CASSSTGGNTEAFF
clone size: .; J gene: TRBJ2-2; V gene: TRBV30; CDR3 protein: CAWSPQGGPTGELFF
clone size: few; J gene: TRBJ2-3; V gene: TRBV30; CDR3 protein: CAGKTGGRDTQYF
clone size: .; J gene: TRBJ1-5; V gene: TRBV4-1; CDR3 protein: CASSQGPHESLNQPQHF
clone size: .; J gene: TRBJ1-1; V gene: TRBV11-2; CDR3 protein: CASSYPGSTEAFF
clone size: .; J gene: TRBJ1-1; V gene: TRBV29-1; CDR3 protein: CSVGTLTPNTEAFF
clone size: .; J gene: TRBJ1-1; V gene: TRBV25-1; CDR3 protein: CASSEGWGTGGTEAFF